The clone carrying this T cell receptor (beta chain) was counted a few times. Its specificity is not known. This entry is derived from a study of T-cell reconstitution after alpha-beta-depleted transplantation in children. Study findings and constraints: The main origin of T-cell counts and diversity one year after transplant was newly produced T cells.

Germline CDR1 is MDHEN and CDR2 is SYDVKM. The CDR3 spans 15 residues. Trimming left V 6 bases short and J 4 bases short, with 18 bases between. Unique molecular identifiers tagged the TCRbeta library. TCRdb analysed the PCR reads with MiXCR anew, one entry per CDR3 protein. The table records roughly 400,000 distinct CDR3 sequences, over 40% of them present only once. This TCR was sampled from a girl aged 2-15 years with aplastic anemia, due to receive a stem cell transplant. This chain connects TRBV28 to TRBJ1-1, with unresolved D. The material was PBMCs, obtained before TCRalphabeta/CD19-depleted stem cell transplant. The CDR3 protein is CASSLSGVGFTEAFF. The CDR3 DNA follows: TGTGCCAGCAGCCTGTCCGGGGTTGGGTTCACTGAAGCTTTCTTT.